These T cell receptor beta chains were read from a single sample in a study of T cells after yellow fever vaccination. Each CDR3 protein is one row after TCRdb ran MiXCR on the 5' RACE reads. The sample carries about 260,000 distinct CDR3 sequences, roughly 13% recorded once. The source material was CD4+ T cells sorted from PBMCs, sampled 45 days after the yellow fever booster vaccination. Every receptor here comes from a man aged 30 to 45 who received the YFV17D yellow fever vaccine. The CDR3 runs from the conserved cysteine through the conserved F or W. The order of the fields is V gene, J gene, clone size, D gene, CDR3 protein, CDR3 DNA. The D gene is left open where the match is weak. Clone size, where shown, is once, few, many, or a class for clones that have expanded.

v_call: TRBV29-1; j_call: TRBJ2-7; clone_size: .; d_call: .; cdr3_aa: CSAWDGGSSYEQYF; cdr3_nt: TGCAGCGCCTGGGACGGTGGAAGCTCCTACGAGCAGTACTTC
v_call: TRBV15; j_call: TRBJ2-7; clone_size: few; d_call: TRBD1; cdr3_aa: CATSRVGRRDRGYEQYF; cdr3_nt: TGTGCCACCAGCAGAGTAGGGAGGCGGGACAGGGGCTACGAGCAGTACTTC
v_call: TRBV7-3; j_call: TRBJ2-1; clone_size: few; d_call: .; cdr3_aa: CASSLTGGTEIYNEQFF; cdr3_nt: TGTGCCAGCAGCTTAACGGGCGGGACAGAGATCTACAATGAGCAGTTCTTC
v_call: TRBV20-1; j_call: TRBJ2-7; clone_size: few; d_call: .; cdr3_aa: CSAIAPTYYEQYF; cdr3_nt: TGCAGTGCGATCGCCCCGACGTACTACGAGCAGTACTTC
v_call: TRBV29-1; j_call: TRBJ2-1; clone_size: .; d_call: TRBD2; cdr3_aa: CSVALSGSSYNEQFF; cdr3_nt: TGCAGCGTTGCCCTTAGCGGGAGCTCCTACAATGAGCAGTTCTTC
v_call: TRBV2; j_call: TRBJ2-2; clone_size: few; d_call: .; cdr3_aa: CASSEGSSVTGELFF; cdr3_nt: TGTGCCAGCAGTGAGGGGTCTAGCGTCACCGGGGAGCTGTTTTTT
v_call: TRBV20-1; j_call: TRBJ2-7; clone_size: .; d_call: .; cdr3_aa: CSAREIGLSPYEQYF; cdr3_nt: TGCAGTGCTAGAGAGATCGGACTGAGTCCCTACGAGCAGTACTTC
v_call: TRBV9; j_call: TRBJ2-1; clone_size: .; d_call: .; cdr3_aa: CASRVGEGRNNEQFF; cdr3_nt: TGTGCCAGCAGGGTGGGCGAGGGTCGGAACAATGAGCAGTTCTTC
v_call: TRBV7-9; j_call: TRBJ2-1; clone_size: few; d_call: .; cdr3_aa: CAYTGLPNNEQFF; cdr3_nt: TGTGCTTACACCGGACTACCTAACAATGAGCAGTTCTTC
v_call: TRBV7-2; j_call: TRBJ2-7; clone_size: many; d_call: .; cdr3_aa: CASSPRTERYEQYF; cdr3_nt: TGTGCCAGCAGCCCAAGGACGGAGAGGTACGAGCAGTACTTC
v_call: TRBV3-1; j_call: TRBJ2-2; clone_size: many; d_call: .; cdr3_aa: CASSQGPGAIGELFF; cdr3_nt: TGTGCCAGCAGCCAAGGGCCAGGGGCTATCGGGGAGCTGTTTTTT
v_call: TRBV7-2; j_call: TRBJ2-1; clone_size: .; d_call: .; cdr3_aa: CASSLPGGWTEHNEQFF; cdr3_nt: TGTGCCAGCAGCTTACCGGGGGGTTGGACAGAGCACAATGAGCAGTTCTTC
v_call: TRBV20-1; j_call: TRBJ1-2; clone_size: few; d_call: .; cdr3_aa: CSARGTGLAGYTF; cdr3_nt: TGCAGTGCTAGAGGAACAGGGTTGGCTGGCTACACCTTC
v_call: TRBV30; j_call: TRBJ2-4; clone_size: .; d_call: .; cdr3_aa: CAWSVLSTKNIQYF; cdr3_nt: TGTGCCTGGAGTGTACTAAGTACCAAAAACATTCAGTACTTC
v_call: TRBV15; j_call: TRBJ2-5; clone_size: many; d_call: .; cdr3_aa: CATSRDPRGWQETQYF; cdr3_nt: TGTGCCACCAGCAGAGACCCCCGGGGATGGCAAGAGACCCAGTACTTC
v_call: TRBV12-3/TRBV12-4; j_call: TRBJ2-5; clone_size: .; d_call: .; cdr3_aa: CASTRTEQETQYF; cdr3_nt: TGTGCCAGCACCCGGACAGAACAAGAGACCCAGTACTTC
v_call: TRBV3-1; j_call: TRBJ1-5; clone_size: few; d_call: .; cdr3_aa: CASSQFSGGNQPQHF; cdr3_nt: TGTGCCAGCAGCCAATTTTCAGGGGGCAATCAGCCCCAGCATTTT
v_call: TRBV19; j_call: TRBJ2-1; clone_size: .; d_call: .; cdr3_aa: CASSMVGKRGYEQFF; cdr3_nt: TGTGCCAGTAGTATGGTGGGGAAGAGGGGCTATGAGCAGTTCTTC
v_call: TRBV24-1; j_call: TRBJ2-7; clone_size: .; d_call: TRBD2; cdr3_aa: CATSGLAVSYEQYF; cdr3_nt: TGTGCCACCAGTGGGCTAGCGGTTTCCTACGAGCAGTACTTC
v_call: TRBV5-1; j_call: TRBJ2-2; clone_size: .; d_call: .; cdr3_aa: CASSYSGSQTGELFF; cdr3_nt: TGCGCCAGCAGTTATTCCGGGAGCCAGACCGGGGAGCTGTTTTTT
v_call: TRBV5-1; j_call: TRBJ2-4; clone_size: few; d_call: TRBD2; cdr3_aa: CASSLLAGEGIQYF; cdr3_nt: TGCGCCAGCAGCTTACTAGCGGGAGAGGGCATTCAGTACTTC
v_call: TRBV18; j_call: TRBJ2-7; clone_size: few; d_call: TRBD2; cdr3_aa: CASSPREGNEQYF; cdr3_nt: TGTGCCAGCTCACCACGGGAGGGGAACGAGCAGTACTTC
v_call: TRBV20-1; j_call: TRBJ2-4; clone_size: few; d_call: .; cdr3_aa: CSARWAAASSGDIQYF; cdr3_nt: TGCAGTGCTAGATGGGCAGCTGCTTCCTCGGGGGACATTCAGTACTTC